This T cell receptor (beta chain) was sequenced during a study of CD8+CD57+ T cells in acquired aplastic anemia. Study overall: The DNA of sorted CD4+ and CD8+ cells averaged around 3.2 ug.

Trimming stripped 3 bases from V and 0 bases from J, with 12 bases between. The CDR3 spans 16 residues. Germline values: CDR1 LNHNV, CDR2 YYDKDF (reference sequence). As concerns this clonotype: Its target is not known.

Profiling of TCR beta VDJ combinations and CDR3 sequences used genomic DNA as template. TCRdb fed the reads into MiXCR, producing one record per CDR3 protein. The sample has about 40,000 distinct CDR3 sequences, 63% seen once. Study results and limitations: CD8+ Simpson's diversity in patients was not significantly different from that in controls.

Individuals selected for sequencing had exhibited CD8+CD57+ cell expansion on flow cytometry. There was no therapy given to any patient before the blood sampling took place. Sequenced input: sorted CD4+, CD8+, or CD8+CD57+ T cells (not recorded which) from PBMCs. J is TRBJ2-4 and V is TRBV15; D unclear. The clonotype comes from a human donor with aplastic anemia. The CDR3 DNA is TGTGCCACCAGCAGTCGCCGAGACATAGCCAAAAACATTCAGTACTTC. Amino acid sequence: CATSSRRDIAKNIQYF.